A selection of T cell receptor beta chains follows, all from one sample in a study of CD8 T cells in ankylosing spondylitis. One entry per CDR3 protein, called by TCRdb with MiXCR from the 5' RACE reads. This sample carries roughly 190,000 distinct CDR3 sequences, 9.5% to 15% of them seen once, and the ten largest clones take 16%. The sequenced sample was blood, either unsorted or a sorted T cell fraction (not recorded which). The receptors come from a male donor with ankylosing spondylitis or in good health (not recorded which). The CDR3 runs from the conserved cysteine through the conserved F or W. The D gene is left open where the match is weak. Part of the rows lack a size; the others show once, few, many or a class for expanded clones.

J gene: TRBJ1-5; D gene: TRBD1; clone size: many; V gene: TRBV2; CDR3 protein: CASRGQGATQPQHF; CDR3 DNA: TGTGCCAGCAGGGGACAGGGGGCTACTCAGCCCCAGCATTTT
J gene: TRBJ1-1; D gene: TRBD1; clone size: NA; V gene: TRBV7-8; CDR3 protein: CASSYQDRIYTEAFF; CDR3 DNA: TGTGCCAGCAGCTACCAGGACAGGATATACACTGAAGCTTTCTTT
J gene: TRBJ2-7; D gene: NA; clone size: NA; V gene: TRBV5-5; CDR3 protein: CASSSTDRTSYEQYF; CDR3 DNA: TGTGCCAGCAGCTCAACTGACAGGACGTCCTACGAGCAGTACTTC
J gene: TRBJ2-1; D gene: NA; clone size: NA; V gene: TRBV19; CDR3 protein: CASSIGQSTYNEQFF; CDR3 DNA: TGTGCCAGTAGTATAGGCCAGTCAACCTACAATGAGCAGTTCTTC
J gene: TRBJ2-3; D gene: TRBD1; clone size: NA; V gene: TRBV12-3/TRBV12-4; CDR3 protein: CASSKGQTADTQYF; CDR3 DNA: TGTGCCAGCAGTAAGGGACAGACCGCAGATACGCAGTATTTT
J gene: TRBJ1-2; D gene: NA; clone size: NA; V gene: TRBV29-1; CDR3 protein: CSVFAGTPNYGYTF; CDR3 DNA: TGCAGCGTTTTCGCCGGGACACCGAACTATGGCTACACCTTC
J gene: TRBJ2-3; D gene: TRBD2; clone size: NA; V gene: TRBV2; CDR3 protein: CASSAGLAGPTTDTQYF; CDR3 DNA: TGTGCCAGCAGTGCAGGACTAGCGGGACCCACCACAGATACGCAGTATTTT
J gene: TRBJ1-1; D gene: NA; clone size: few; V gene: TRBV6-6; CDR3 protein: CASTQGPRGAFF; CDR3 DNA: TGTGCCAGCACCCAAGGGCCGCGGGGAGCTTTCTTT
J gene: TRBJ2-2; D gene: NA; clone size: many; V gene: TRBV4-1; CDR3 protein: CASSQDPGAPGELFF; CDR3 DNA: TGCGCCAGCAGCCAAGATCCGGGGGCGCCCGGGGAGCTGTTTTTT
J gene: TRBJ2-3; D gene: TRBD2; clone size: few; V gene: TRBV5-1; CDR3 protein: CASTLLGGADTQYF; CDR3 DNA: TGCGCCAGCACCCTGCTGGGGGGGGCAGATACGCAGTATTTT
J gene: TRBJ2-7; D gene: TRBD2; clone size: few; V gene: TRBV5-1; CDR3 protein: CASSAGTSGGDEQYF; CDR3 DNA: TGCGCCAGCAGCGCGGGGACTAGCGGGGGGGACGAGCAGTACTTC
J gene: TRBJ2-5; D gene: NA; clone size: NA; V gene: TRBV6-1; CDR3 protein: CASSPLIRGETQYF; CDR3 DNA: TGTGCCAGCAGCCCCTTAATTCGGGGAGAGACCCAGTACTTC
J gene: TRBJ1-1; D gene: NA; clone size: few; V gene: TRBV21-1; CDR3 protein: CASSKGAEGHTEAFF; CDR3 DNA: TGTGCCAGCAGCAAAGGGGCGGAGGGCCACACTGAAGCTTTCTTT
J gene: TRBJ2-7; D gene: TRBD1; clone size: NA; V gene: TRBV29-1; CDR3 protein: CSVTTRTGSYEQYF; CDR3 DNA: TGCAGCGTAACGACCAGGACAGGTTCCTACGAGCAGTACTTC
J gene: TRBJ2-1; D gene: NA; clone size: few; V gene: TRBV7-9; CDR3 protein: CASSLEVGINYNEQFF; CDR3 DNA: TGTGCCAGCAGCTTAGAAGTTGGGATTAACTACAATGAGCAGTTCTTC
J gene: TRBJ2-7; D gene: TRBD2; clone size: NA; V gene: TRBV5-1; CDR3 protein: CASPPESGSPYEQYF; CDR3 DNA: TGCGCCAGCCCCCCTGAAAGCGGGAGCCCATACGAGCAGTACTTC
J gene: TRBJ2-3; D gene: NA; clone size: once; V gene: TRBV7-6; CDR3 protein: CASSSLGGSTDTQYF; CDR3 DNA: TGTGCCAGCAGCTCCCTGGGCGGTAGCACAGATACGCAGTATTTT
J gene: TRBJ2-7; D gene: NA; clone size: many; V gene: TRBV28; CDR3 protein: CASPGETYEQYF; CDR3 DNA: TGTGCCAGCCCAGGGGAGACCTACGAGCAGTACTTC
J gene: TRBJ1-5; D gene: TRBD1; clone size: few; V gene: TRBV19; CDR3 protein: CASSIEDRGYGQPQHF; CDR3 DNA: TGTGCCAGTAGTATAGAGGACAGGGGGTATGGACAGCCCCAGCATTTT
J gene: TRBJ1-1; D gene: NA; clone size: few; V gene: TRBV7-9; CDR3 protein: CASSGYLDSEAFF; CDR3 DNA: TGTGCCAGCAGCGGCTACTTAGATTCTGAAGCTTTCTTT
J gene: TRBJ2-3; D gene: TRBD2; clone size: few; V gene: TRBV6-1; CDR3 protein: CATLPRGGLGTDTQYF; CDR3 DNA: TGTGCCACCCTCCCCCGGGGGGGCCTGGGAACAGATACGCAGTATTTT
J gene: TRBJ1-5; D gene: TRBD1; clone size: many; V gene: TRBV25-1; CDR3 protein: CASSPDRVNQPQHF; CDR3 DNA: TGTGCCAGCAGCCCGGACAGGGTAAATCAGCCCCAGCATTTT
J gene: TRBJ1-1; D gene: NA; clone size: many; V gene: TRBV5-1; CDR3 protein: CASSPGSMNTEAFF; CDR3 DNA: TGCGCCAGCAGCCCAGGGAGTATGAACACTGAAGCTTTCTTT
J gene: TRBJ2-3; D gene: TRBD1; clone size: NA; V gene: TRBV29-1; CDR3 protein: CSVDLDRGALASTDTQYF; CDR3 DNA: TGCAGCGTTGATCTGGACAGGGGAGCCTTAGCTAGCACAGATACGCAGTATTTT
J gene: TRBJ2-3; D gene: NA; clone size: many; V gene: TRBV6-4; CDR3 protein: CASSDSAADTQYF; CDR3 DNA: TGTGCCAGCAGTGACTCGGCTGCAGATACGCAGTATTTT
J gene: TRBJ2-3; D gene: NA; clone size: NA; V gene: TRBV14; CDR3 protein: CASSQDAASTQYF; CDR3 DNA: TGTGCCAGCAGCCAAGACGCGGCCTCCACGCAGTATTTT
J gene: TRBJ1-2; D gene: NA; clone size: NA; V gene: TRBV15; CDR3 protein: CATRQFGTSTSYGYTF; CDR3 DNA: TGTGCCACTAGGCAATTCGGGACTTCCACCTCCTATGGCTACACCTTC
J gene: TRBJ2-3; D gene: NA; clone size: NA; V gene: TRBV20-1; CDR3 protein: CSARALDSTDTQYF; CDR3 DNA: TGCAGTGCTAGGGCTCTAGATAGCACAGATACGCAGTATTTT
J gene: TRBJ1-2; D gene: NA; clone size: NA; V gene: TRBV5-5; CDR3 protein: CASSLDLGGYGYTF; CDR3 DNA: TGTGCCAGCAGCTTGGACCTTGGCGGGTATGGCTACACCTTC
J gene: TRBJ2-2; D gene: TRBD2; clone size: few; V gene: TRBV11-3; CDR3 protein: CASSLVPETGGLAGVEITGELFF; CDR3 DNA: TGTGCCAGCAGCTTAGTACCCGAGACCGGAGGACTAGCGGGAGTGGAGATCACCGGGGAGCTGTTTTTT
J gene: TRBJ2-1; D gene: NA; clone size: few; V gene: TRBV9; CDR3 protein: CASSGVVGAGSYNEQFF; CDR3 DNA: TGTGCCAGCAGCGGCGTAGTGGGGGCGGGGTCCTACAATGAGCAGTTCTTC
J gene: TRBJ1-5; D gene: TRBD1; clone size: few; V gene: TRBV7-6; CDR3 protein: CASSSGGIGQPQHF; CDR3 DNA: TGTGCCAGCAGCTCAGGGGGCATCGGTCAGCCCCAGCATTTT
J gene: TRBJ2-1; D gene: NA; clone size: NA; V gene: TRBV12-3/TRBV12-4; CDR3 protein: CASSSGAEQFF; CDR3 DNA: TGTGCCAGCAGCTCGGGGGCTGAGCAGTTCTTC
J gene: TRBJ2-3; D gene: TRBD1; clone size: few; V gene: TRBV6-2/TRBV6-3; CDR3 protein: CASSSGQGAPGDTQYF; CDR3 DNA: TGTGCCAGCAGTTCCGGACAGGGGGCGCCGGGAGATACGCAGTATTTT
J gene: TRBJ2-2; D gene: NA; clone size: few; V gene: TRBV6-5; CDR3 protein: CASSYREFNTGELFF; CDR3 DNA: TGTGCCAGCAGTTACCGGGAGTTCAACACCGGGGAGCTGTTTTTT
J gene: TRBJ2-7; D gene: NA; clone size: NA; V gene: TRBV7-6; CDR3 protein: CASTQIDFAEQYF; CDR3 DNA: TGTGCCAGCACCCAAATCGATTTCGCTGAGCAGTACTTC
J gene: TRBJ2-7; D gene: TRBD2; clone size: many; V gene: TRBV10-2; CDR3 protein: CASSGVLAGVVEQYF; CDR3 DNA: TGCGCCAGCAGCGGGGTCCTAGCGGGAGTGGTAGAGCAGTACTTC
J gene: TRBJ1-4; D gene: NA; clone size: NA; V gene: TRBV12-3/TRBV12-4; CDR3 protein: CASSLRGPRGNEKLFF; CDR3 DNA: TGTGCCAGCAGCCTCCGAGGGCCTAGGGGTAATGAAAAACTGTTTTTT
J gene: TRBJ2-7; D gene: TRBD2; clone size: NA; V gene: TRBV4-1; CDR3 protein: CASSQDPPLAEPYEQYF; CDR3 DNA: TGCGCCAGCAGCCAAGATCCTCCGCTAGCGGAACCCTACGAGCAGTACTTC
J gene: TRBJ1-1; D gene: TRBD1; clone size: many; V gene: TRBV5-1; CDR3 protein: CASSFSGTGGMNTEAFF; CDR3 DNA: TGCGCCAGCAGCTTCTCCGGGACAGGAGGTATGAACACTGAAGCTTTCTTT
J gene: TRBJ2-7; D gene: NA; clone size: few; V gene: TRBV4-2; CDR3 protein: CASSPSTDSYEQYF; CDR3 DNA: TGTGCCAGCAGCCCAAGTACGGACAGCTACGAGCAGTACTTC
J gene: TRBJ2-5; D gene: NA; clone size: NA; V gene: TRBV2; CDR3 protein: CASSEFGGGPETQYF; CDR3 DNA: TGTGCCAGCAGTGAATTTGGGGGGGGGCCCGAGACCCAGTACTTC
J gene: TRBJ2-1; D gene: TRBD2; clone size: NA; V gene: TRBV20-1; CDR3 protein: CSARTTSGRNEQFF; CDR3 DNA: TGCAGTGCTAGAACCACTAGCGGGAGAAATGAGCAGTTCTTC
J gene: TRBJ2-7; D gene: TRBD1; clone size: NA; V gene: TRBV5-1; CDR3 protein: CASSGSGTAHYEQYF; CDR3 DNA: TGCGCCAGCAGCGGCTCCGGGACAGCCCACTACGAGCAGTACTTC
J gene: TRBJ2-2; D gene: NA; clone size: few; V gene: TRBV6-1; CDR3 protein: CASTFLVGATGELFF; CDR3 DNA: TGTGCCAGCACCTTCCTGGTAGGGGCCACCGGGGAGCTGTTTTTT
J gene: TRBJ2-1; D gene: NA; clone size: NA; V gene: TRBV6-1; CDR3 protein: CASSEITGAPGNEQFF; CDR3 DNA: TGTGCCAGCAGTGAAATTACGGGGGCCCCCGGGAATGAGCAGTTCTTC
J gene: TRBJ2-1; D gene: TRBD2; clone size: few; V gene: TRBV12-3/TRBV12-4; CDR3 protein: CASSYTSGSGNEQFF; CDR3 DNA: TGTGCCAGCAGCTATACTAGCGGGAGTGGCAATGAGCAGTTCTTC